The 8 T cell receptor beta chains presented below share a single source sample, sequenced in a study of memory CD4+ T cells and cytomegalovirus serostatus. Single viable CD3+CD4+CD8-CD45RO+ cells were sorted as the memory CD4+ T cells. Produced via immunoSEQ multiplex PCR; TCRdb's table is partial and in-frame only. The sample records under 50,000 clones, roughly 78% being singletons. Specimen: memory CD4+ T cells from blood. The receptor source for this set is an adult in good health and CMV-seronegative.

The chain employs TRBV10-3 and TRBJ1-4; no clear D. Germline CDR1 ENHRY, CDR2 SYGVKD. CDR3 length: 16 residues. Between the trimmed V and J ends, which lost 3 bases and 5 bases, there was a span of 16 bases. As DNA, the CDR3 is TGTGCCATCAGTGACCCCCAACAGAGCACCAATGAAAAACTGTTTTTT. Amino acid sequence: CAISDPQQSTNEKLFF.

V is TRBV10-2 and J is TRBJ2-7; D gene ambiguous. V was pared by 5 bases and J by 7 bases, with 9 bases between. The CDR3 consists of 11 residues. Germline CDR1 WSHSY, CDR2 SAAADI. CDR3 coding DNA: TGCGCCAGCAGTCCCCGAGTAGAGCAGTACTTC. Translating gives CASSPRVEQYF.

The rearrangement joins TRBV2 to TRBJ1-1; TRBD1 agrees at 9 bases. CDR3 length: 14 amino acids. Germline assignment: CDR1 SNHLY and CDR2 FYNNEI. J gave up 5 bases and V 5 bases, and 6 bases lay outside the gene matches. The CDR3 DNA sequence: TGTGCCAGCAGTCCAGGGACAGGGTGGACTGAAGCTTTCTTT. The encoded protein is CASSPGTGWTEAFF.

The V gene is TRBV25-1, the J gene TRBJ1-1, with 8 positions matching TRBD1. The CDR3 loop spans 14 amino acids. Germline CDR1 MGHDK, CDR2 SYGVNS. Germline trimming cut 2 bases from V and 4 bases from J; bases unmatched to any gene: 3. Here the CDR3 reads CASSEPGQATEAFF. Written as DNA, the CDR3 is TGTGCCAGCAGTGAACCGGGACAGGCCACTGAAGCTTTCTTT. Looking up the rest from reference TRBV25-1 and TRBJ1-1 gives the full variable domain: EADIYQTPRYLVIGTGKKITLECSQTMGHDKMYWYQQDPGMELHLIHYSYGVNSTEKGDLSSESTVSRIRTEHFPLTLESARPSHTSQYLCASSEPGQATEAFFGQGTRLTVV.

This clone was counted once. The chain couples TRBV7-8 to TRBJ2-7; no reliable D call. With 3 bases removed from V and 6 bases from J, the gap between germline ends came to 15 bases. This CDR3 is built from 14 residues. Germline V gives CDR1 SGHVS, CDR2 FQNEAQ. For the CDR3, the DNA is TGTGCCAGCAGCTTTTATCCAGGAACAATCGAGCAGTACTTC. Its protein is CASSFYPGTIEQYF.

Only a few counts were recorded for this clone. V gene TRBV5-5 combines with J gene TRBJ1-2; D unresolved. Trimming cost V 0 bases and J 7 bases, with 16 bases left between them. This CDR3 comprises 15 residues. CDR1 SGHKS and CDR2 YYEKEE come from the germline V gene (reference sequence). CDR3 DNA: TGTGCCAGCAGCTTGGATTTTGTAAGTTTCAGTGGCTACACCTTC. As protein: CASSLDFVSFSGYTF.

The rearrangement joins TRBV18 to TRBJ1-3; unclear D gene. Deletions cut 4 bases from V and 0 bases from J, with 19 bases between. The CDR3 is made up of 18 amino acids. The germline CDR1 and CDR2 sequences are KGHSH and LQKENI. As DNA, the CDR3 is TGTGCCAGCTCACGGTCGTCGGGTTCTCTCTACTCTGGAAACACCATATATTTT. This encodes CASSRSSGSLYSGNTIYF.

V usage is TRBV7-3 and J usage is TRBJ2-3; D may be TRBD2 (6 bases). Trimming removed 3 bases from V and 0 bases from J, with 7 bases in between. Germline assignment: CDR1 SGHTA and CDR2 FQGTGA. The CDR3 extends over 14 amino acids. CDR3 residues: CASSFGSSTDTQYF. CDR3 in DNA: TGTGCCAGCAGCTTCGGGAGTAGCACAGATACGCAGTATTTT.